This T cell receptor beta chain comes out of a study of T cells in Graves' hyperthyroidism and ophthalmopathy (dated by TCRdb to about 2019). For the wider study: To identify distinguishing TCR V-J signatures, a discovery cohort of around 100 patients was used, comprising some 45 with Graves' ophthalmopathy and about 59 with stable Graves' hyperthyroidism. Prospective prediction of ophthalmopathy was tested in an independent validation cohort consisting of fewer than 20 hyperthyroidism patients and about 17 patients who later progressed to ophthalmopathy. The approximately 90 discovery patients were divided at random into training and test sets in a 7:3 ratio. In addition, the study compared T-cell repertoires in thyroid tissue and in blood from about 6 Graves' hyperthyroidism patients. After sampling, hyperthyroidism patients received methimazole starting at 30 mg daily, and ophthalmopathy patients received high-dose intravenous methylprednisolone. The paper reports TCR Vbeta CDR3 sequencing of roughly 140 peripheral blood samples: around 45 ophthalmopathy, 75 to 80 hyperthyroidism and around 17 progressor patients.

TCR beta CDR3 regions were amplified from RNA transcripts. The TCR CDR3 was subjected to a first round of RT-PCR using the HTBI primer set and the Qiagen OneStep RT-PCR kit. The libraries were constructed in a second round of multiplex PCR and then size-selected and purified. The libraries were sequenced on an Illumina HiSeq2000 using paired-end 100 bp reads. The published analysis was carried out like this. SOAPnuke was used to process the raw data, throwing out any read that contained adapters or uncalled bases, had a mean Phred below 15, or lacked an exact constant-primer or identifier match. High-quality paired reads were merged with COPE v1.2.5, and unique nucleotide sequences were defined as clonotypes. MiTCR v1.1 was used to align clonotypes to the IMGT TRBV, TRBD and TRBJ reference segments. The analysis included only V-J combinations with a frequency above 0.0001, which together covered approximately 99% of the repertoires. A TCS score was defined as the ratio of F50 (clonal expansion) to E x V (chaos), with BLOSUM62-based TCRdist applied between CDR3 peptides within each V-J. Welch's t-statistics and random forest reduced just over 500 V-J features to roughly 13, which were used in a naive Bayes classifier (R e1071). TCRdb itself trimmed the public reads at Q25 with fastp, ran MiXCR and retained productive beta chains. For every CDR3 protein sequence, its rows merge into one entry that carries the most common genes and DNA. The V and J calls, along with clone size, are taken from TCRdb and not from the paper's own processing. The sample includes some 600,000 distinct CDR3 sequences, with around 42% observed a single time. The ten largest account for just over 8% of the sample.

A remark on this clonotype: Its antigen remains unidentified. An end of the junction differs from the germline gene, which may be a read error.

The CDR3 numbers 14 residues from cysteine through phenylalanine. Just CDR3 DNA is preserved here, 42 bases in frame from base 1. CDR1 SNHLY and CDR2 FYNNEI were looked up in the germline V gene. The paper's findings and limits, for the study overall: During validation, the model predicted progression to ophthalmopathy a median of around 6 months ahead of onset, with almost 71% sensitivity and 72.22% specificity. Most expanded thyroid clonotypes (frequency above 0.001) were also found in blood, which suggests that blood repertoires may mirror thyroid immune responses. A model built on a 13 V-J signature distinguished ophthalmopathy from stable hyperthyroidism, reaching about 88% sensitivity and around 81% specificity in cross-validation and 80%/75% in testing. Sample size was not statistically predetermined, and investigators were not blinded to group allocation.

Graves' hyperthyroidism was defined as stable when no progression to ophthalmopathy occurred over 18 months of follow-up. Hyperthyroidism patients were newly diagnosed, with disease duration under 2 months, and aged 18 to 65 years. The study excluded patients with uncontrolled infections, other autoimmune diseases, pregnancy or lactation. Diagnoses were established on the basis of clinical symptoms, serum thyroxine and TRAb, thyroid ultrasound, and orbital computed tomography. Trizol reagent was used to extract total RNA, and RNA quality was then checked on an Agilent 2100 Bioanalyzer. Sequencing was performed on peripheral blood or thyroid tissue (not recorded which). The sequence was obtained from a woman between 18 and 29 years old with Graves' hyperthyroidism. Donor details come from another sample of the same person, matched by shared clones. This sequence uses TRBV2 and TRBJ2-5, and TRBD2 aligns with 11 junction nucleotides. The CDR3 here reads CASRQLAGEESQYF. The nucleotides read TGTGCCAGCAGGCAACTAGCGGGAGAAGAGAGCCAGTACTTC.